A single sample gave rise to the 24 T cell receptor beta chains below, sequenced in a study of human T cells and chemical hapten exposure. The time point denotes: patch test 3, about 24 weeks after DPC sensitization. Treatment defined: therapeutic diphenylcyclopropenone sensitization with weekly scalp DPC. Each CDR3 protein gets one entry after TCRdb re-called the RACE reads with MiXCR. The sample consists of approximately 50,000 distinct CDR3 sequences, over 9.5% of them appearing once. The input for sequencing was whole blood, taken in connection with sensitization to the hapten diphenylcyclopropenone (DPC). The receptors were gathered from a woman aged 40 to 50 with alopecia areata. Some clones in this sample may be carry-over from other donors' samples.

The rearrangement joins TRBV5-5 to TRBJ2-7; D ambiguous. The CDR3 has 13 residues. The germline CDR1 and CDR2 sequences are SGHKS and YYEKEE (reference sequence). Between the trimmed V and J ends, which lost 0 bases and 2 bases, there was a span of 6 bases. The CDR3 region has the DNA TGTGCCAGCAGCTTGGTCCCAGCCTACGAGCAGTACTTC. The encoded protein is CASSLVPAYEQYF.

Only a few counts were recorded for this clonotype. This sequence joins TRBV7-7 and TRBJ2-1; 8 nucleotides match TRBD1. The V segment lost 2 bases and the J segment 2 bases; nucleotides outside the gene matches: 5. The germline V gene encodes CDR1 SSHAT and CDR2 FNYEAQ (reference sequence). The CDR3 length is 16 residues. Written as DNA, the CDR3 is TGTGCCAGCAGCTTAATTGACAGGGGCCCCTACAATGAGCAGTTCTTC. This codes for CASSLIDRGPYNEQFF.

This clonotype was seen a few times. The chain recombines TRBV29-1 with TRBJ1-1; 8 bases match TRBD1. The germline V gene has CDR1 SQVTM and CDR2 ANQGSEA. V trimming: 7 bases; J trimming: 0 bases; junction bases outside the gene matches: 10. This CDR3 spans 15 amino acids. The CDR3 DNA reads TGCAGCGCCAGGGGGCGAGACGGAGTGAACACTGAAGCTTTCTTT. Translated: CSARGRDGVNTEAFF. The full variable domain, rest sourced from reference TRBV29-1 and TRBJ1-1, is SAVISQKPSRDICQRGTSLTIQCQVDSQVTMMFWYRQQPGQSLTLIATANQGSEATYESGFVIDKFPISRPNLTFSTLTVSNMSPEDSSIYLCSARGRDGVNTEAFFGQGTRLTVV.

The rearrangement uses TRBV2 and TRBJ1-5, with 8 nucleotides matching TRBD1. In germline, CDR1 is SNHLY, CDR2 FYNNEI. Trimming took 4 bases from V and 2 from J; bases not matched to a gene: 10. The CDR3 has 17 amino acids. CDR3 nucleotides: TGTGCCAGCAGTGGCACGCGGACAGGGATGGGCAATCAGCCCCAGCATTTT. It yields the protein CASSGTRTGMGNQPQHF.

This clonotype has only a few counts. The CDR3 sequence is CASSFYEGEKLFF. DNA of the CDR3: TGTGCCAGCAGCTTTTACGAGGGTGAAAAACTGTTTTTT. The chain employs TRBV28 and TRBJ1-4, with D hard to call. The CDR3 totals 13 residues. The V end was cut by 6 bases, the J end by 7 bases, with 12 bases between. Looked up from germline, CDR1 is MDHEN and CDR2 is SYDVKM.

This clonotype has just a few counts. The chain joins TRBV2 to TRBJ1-6, with 8 positions matching TRBD1. The CDR3 runs to 16 residues. Germline V gene data show CDR1 as SNHLY and CDR2 as FYNNEI. J gave up 7 bases and V 7 bases, and 12 bases lay outside the gene matches. The CDR3 nucleotides are TGTGCCAGCACCCAGAGACAGGGGATGGGAAATTCACCCCTCCACTTT. This gives the protein CASTQRQGMGNSPLHF.

This clonotype was counted many times. This sequence joins TRBV6-2 or TRBV6-3 and TRBJ1-1; the D is unclear. The germline V gene encodes CDR1 MNHEY and CDR2 SVGEGT. This CDR3 has 16 amino acids. V dropped 5 bases and J dropped 3 bases, with 19 bases sitting between them. CDR3 in DNA: TGTGCCAGCAGTCTCCACCCCGTGGAGGGCTACACTGAAGCTTTCTTT. This translates into CASSLHPVEGYTEAFF.

This clonotype was seen more than once but under ten times. The chain carries TRBV19 and TRBJ2-2; D gene uncertain. Germline assignment: CDR1 LNHDA and CDR2 SQIVND (reference sequence). Trimming took off 2 bases at V and 1 base at J, with 5 bases between the two ends. The CDR3 runs to 14 residues. CDR3 protein: CASSISRNTGELFF. The CDR3 DNA reads TGTGCCAGTAGTATATCCAGGAACACCGGGGAGCTGTTTTTT. The variable domain in full, completed from reference TRBV19 and TRBJ2-2, reads DGGITQSPKYLFRKEGQNVTLSCEQNLNHDAMYWYRQDPGQGLRLIYYSQIVNDFQKGDIAEGYSVSREKKESFPLTVTSAQKNPTAFYLCASSISRNTGELFFGEGSRLTVL.

The CDR3 bases are TGTGCCAGCAGCCCTGGACTAGCGCGCTACGAGCAGTACTTC. This translates into CASSPGLARYEQYF. The chain joins TRBV7-6 to TRBJ2-7; TRBD2 matches 9 bases. J was trimmed by 3 bases and V by 5 bases; bases with no gene match: 5. Germline V lookup: CDR1 SGHVS, CDR2 FNYEAQ. This CDR3 comprises 14 residues.

The table lists this clonotype with a few counts. The chain employs TRBV6-1 and TRBJ2-3, with 10 bases identical to TRBD2. Germline V gene data show CDR1 as MNHNS and CDR2 as SASEGT. CDR3 length: 17 residues. The V gene end was trimmed by 3 bases and the J gene end by 0 bases; junction bases not matched to a gene: 6. CDR3 nucleotide sequence: TGTGCCAGCAGTGAGCTTAGCGGGGGGCCTAGCACAGATACGCAGTATTTT. It encodes CASSELSGGPSTDTQYF.

The chain has TRBV9 and TRBJ2-3, with D unresolved. The CDR3 runs to 15 residues. Germline CDR1 and CDR2: SGDLS and YYNGEE. V was clipped by 0 bases and J by 0 bases, with 8 bases between them. The CDR3 spells CASSVVGSSTDTQYF. CDR3 bases: TGTGCCAGCAGCGTAGTCGGCAGTAGCACAGATACGCAGTATTTT.

This clonotype was recorded many times. This chain uses TRBV5-1 with TRBJ2-5, with 8 bases lining up with TRBD2. V shed 4 bases, J shed 3 bases, and the junction held 8 bases outside the gene matches. Germline V CDR1 and CDR2: SGHRS, YFSETQ. The CDR3 loop spans 15 amino acids. The CDR3 DNA sequence: TGCGCCAGCAGCCCACCGGGAGCGGGGGAAGAGACCCAGTACTTC. This gives the protein CASSPPGAGEETQYF. Together with reference TRBV5-1 and TRBJ2-5, the CDR3 gives the full variable domain: KAGVTQTPRYLIKTRGQQVTLSCSPISGHRSVSWYQQTPGQGLQFLFEYFSETQRNKGNFPGRFSGRQFSNSRSEMNVSTLELGDSALYLCASSPPGAGEETQYFGPGTRLLVL.

Concerning this clonotype itself: A clone one base away is much larger, so this may be a read error. This chain connects TRBV18 to TRBJ1-2; D gene uncertain. This CDR3 spans 13 amino acids. In germline, CDR1 is KGHSH, CDR2 LQKENI. The CDR3: CARSPDFNYGYTF. The CDR3 DNA is TGTGCCAGGTCACCGGACTTTAACTATGGCTACACCTTC.

The chain has TRBV12-3 or TRBV12-4 and TRBJ1-1; maybe TRBD1 (6 bases). The V gene lost 2 bases and the J gene lost 3 bases, with 7 bases spanning the gap. This CDR3 is 13 amino acids long. The CDR3 coding sequence is TGTGCCAGCAGTTTATACAGGGACACTGAAGCTTTCTTT. Protein product: CASSLYRDTEAFF.

V usage is TRBV9 and J usage is TRBJ1-3; possibly TRBD1 for D (5 bases). V gave up 2 bases and J gave up 0 bases, with 12 bases separating them. This CDR3 is built from 16 residues. Germline V gene sequence: CDR1 SGDLS, CDR2 YYNGEE. CDR3 protein: CASSVSGTGSGNTIYF. CDR3 bases: TGTGCCAGCAGCGTTTCCGGGACTGGCTCTGGAAACACCATATATTTT.

This clonotype occurred many times. V and J are TRBV5-1 and TRBJ1-1, with 8 positions matching TRBD1. V shed 5 bases and J 5 bases; nucleotides not matched to a gene: 8. Germline-derived CDR1 and CDR2 are SGHRS and YFSETQ. The CDR3 is made up of 14 amino acids. The CDR3 spells CASSRTGLRTEAFF. CDR3 coding DNA: TGCGCCAGCAGTCGGACAGGGCTGCGGACTGAAGCTTTCTTT.

This clonotype was found many times. The chain has TRBV29-1 and TRBJ2-5, with D possibly TRBD1 on 6 matching bases. The V gene lost 2 bases and the J gene lost 6 bases, with 10 bases spanning the gap. The CDR3 covers 12 residues. The germline V gene has CDR1 SQVTM and CDR2 ANQGSEA. The CDR3 coding sequence is TGCAGCGTTGAACAGGGGATACAGACCCAGTACTTC. It yields the protein CSVEQGIQTQYF.

This clonotype was seen a few times. The chain employs TRBV6-5 and TRBJ1-5; D is unresolved. The germline V and J ends were trimmed by 0 bases and 7 bases, with 7 bases remaining between them. From germline, CDR1 is MNHEY and CDR2 SVGAGI. The length of the CDR3 is 13 residues. The CDR3 DNA is TGTGCCAGCAGTTACTCCTTCCACCAGCCCCAGCATTTT. It encodes CASSYSFHQPQHF.

CDR3 bases: TGTGCCATCAGTGAGACTACGTCAGGAAACAGGGAGCTGTTTTTT. Amino acid sequence: CAISETTSGNRELFF. The chain has TRBV10-3 and TRBJ2-2; D remains unclear. Germline lookup yields CDR1 ENHRY and CDR2 SYGVKD. Trimming pared 2 bases from V and 9 bases from J, leaving 16 bases between. This CDR3 comprises 15 residues.

This clonotype has more than one count but fewer than ten. V and J are TRBV9 and TRBJ2-7; the D gene is possibly TRBD1 (6 bases). V lost 0 bases to trimming and J lost 2 bases, with 12 bases between them. CDR1 and CDR2 (germline): SGDLS, YYNGEE. The CDR3 sequence is 15 residues long. CDR3 region: CASSVGPGAPYEQYF. CDR3 in DNA: TGTGCCAGCAGCGTAGGCCCAGGGGCGCCCTACGAGCAGTACTTC.

This clonotype showed up many times. CDR3 in DNA: TGTGCCAGCAGCTTAGCCAGTCACACTGAAGCTTTCTTT. Protein: CASSLASHTEAFF. The V call is TRBV7-2, the J call TRBJ1-1; D is ambiguous. The germline gives CDR1 SGHTA, CDR2 FQGNSA. The CDR3 consists of 13 residues. The ends were cut back, 0 bases at V and 3 bases at J, with 5 bases in the middle.

This clonotype showed up many times. This sequence joins TRBV12-3 or TRBV12-4 and TRBJ1-5, with 10 bases identical to TRBD1. The CDR3 runs 15 residues. The trim removed 6 bases at V and 2 bases at J, leaving 4 bases unmatched. The CDR3 protein is CASRGTGVGNQPQHF. CDR3 DNA: TGTGCCAGCAGAGGGACAGGGGTCGGCAATCAGCCCCAGCATTTT.

This clonotype has a count of ten or more. The V and J genes are TRBV5-4 and TRBJ1-6; D unresolved. Trimming pared 0 bases from V and 5 bases from J, leaving 3 bases between. CDR1 is SGHNT and CDR2 is YYREEE in the germline V gene (reference sequence). The CDR3 is made up of 13 amino acids. As DNA, the CDR3 is TGTGCCAGCAGCTTGGCGAATAATTCACCCCTCCACTTT. Translating it yields CASSLANNSPLHF.

This clonotype came up a few times. The chain uses TRBV4-2 and TRBJ2-1; perhaps D is TRBD1 or TRBD2 (5 bases each). V was shortened by 4 bases and J by 5 bases, with 12 bases between the two germline ends. CDR3 length equals 14 residues. Germline V gives CDR1 LGHNA, CDR2 YNFKEQ. CDR3 nucleotide sequence: TGTGCCAGCAGCCCCATCCGGGACGACAATGAGCAGTTCTTC. Translated: CASSPIRDDNEQFF.